These 11 T cell receptor beta chains were sequenced from one sample in a study of T cells in women clearing cervical HPV infection. TCRdb's copy holds only in-frame clones and misses some; the assay was immunoSEQ multiplex PCR. The sample has 25,000 to 35,000 clones, and its top ten clones hold approximately 24%. Specimen: blood buffy coat. All receptors come from a woman between 18 and 70 years old with a cervical HPV16 infection that either progressed to CIN3+ or cleared (not recorded which).

The CDR3 loop is CASGLAGEFNEQYF. The part of the CDR3 DNA that was read is TGTGCCAGCGGCTTAGCGGGAGAGTTCAACGAG. The chain joins TRBV2 to TRBJ2-7; 9 nucleotides match TRBD2. The CDR3 end lies 3 residues beyond the end of the read and is filled in from the germline J gene. The CDR3 is 14 residues long. Germline trimming cut 8 bases from V and 5 bases from J; bases unmatched to any gene: 10. Looked up from germline, CDR1 is SNHLY and CDR2 is FYNNEI.

A remark on this clone: The read ends 3 residues before the CDR3 terminus; that terminus is restored from the germline J gene. The chain couples TRBV15 to TRBJ2-5; 11 bases are a match to TRBD1. Trimming removed 4 bases from V and 5 bases from J; junction bases left unmatched: 3. Looked up from germline, CDR1 is LNHNV and CDR2 is YYDKDF (reference sequence). The CDR3 contains 14 residues. Incomplete CDR3 DNA: TGTGCCACCAGCATGGACAGGGGGCGGGAGACC. Translation: CATSMDRGRET. The complete CDR3 protein is CATSMDRGRETQYF.

Note on this clone: Read coverage stops 3 residues before the CDR3 terminus; the germline J gene supplies the remainder. The genes are TRBV5-1 and TRBJ1-1; 7 bases map to TRBD1. The germline gives CDR1 SGHRS, CDR2 YFSETQ. The CDR3 covers 14 residues. J was trimmed by 3 bases and V by 4 bases; bases with no gene match: 6. This CDR3 is CASSAQGGHTEAFF. Partial CDR3 DNA: TGCGCCAGCAGCGCGCAGGGGGGTCACACTGAA.

Points on this clone: Read coverage stops 3 residues before the CDR3 terminus; the germline J gene supplies the remainder. The chain links TRBV7-3 to TRBJ2-2, with TRBD2 matching 10 bases. V trimming: 5 bases; J trimming: 4 bases; junction bases outside the gene matches: 4. CDR1 is SGHTA and CDR2 is FQGTGA in the germline V gene. This CDR3 contains 15 residues. CDR3: CASSASGSITGELFF. The part of the CDR3 DNA that was read is TGTGCCAGCAGCGCTAGCGGGAGTATCACCGGGGAG. The full variable domain, in which reference TRBV7-3 and TRBJ2-2 provide the parts outside the CDR3, is GAGVSQTPSNKVTEKGKYVELRCDPISGHTALYWYRQSLGQGPEFLIYFQGTGAADDSGLPNDRFFAVRPEGSVSTLKIQRTERGDSAVYLCASSASGSITGELFFGEGSRLTVL.

In the case of this clone: The read terminates 3 residues ahead of where the CDR3 ends, so the germline J gene completes it. The chain couples TRBV19 to TRBJ1-2; no definite D call. Germline V gene sequence: CDR1 LNHDA, CDR2 SQIVND (reference sequence). Between the trimmed V and J ends, which lost 1 base and 4 bases, there was a span of 10 bases. The CDR3 is 14 amino acids. CDR3 bases read: TGTGCCAGTAGTATAGTCACGGGGTCCTATGGC. Its protein product is CASSIVTGSYG. The full CDR3 reads CASSIVTGSYGYTF. The full variable domain, completed using reference TRBV19 and TRBJ1-2, is DGGITQSPKYLFRKEGQNVTLSCEQNLNHDAMYWYRQDPGQGLRLIYYSQIVNDFQKGDIAEGYSVSREKKESFPLTVTSAQKNPTAFYLCASSIVTGSYGYTFGSGTRLTVV.

About this clone: From the germline J gene comes the end of the CDR3, since the read stops 3 residues before it. V is TRBV2 and J is TRBJ1-1; D may be TRBD1 (5 bases). V lost 7 bases and J lost 1, with 16 bases in between. The germline V gene has CDR1 SNHLY and CDR2 FYNNEI. The CDR3 totals 15 residues. CDR3 in amino acids: CASTPYSGGNTEAFF. The CDR3 DNA, read in part, is TGTGCCAGCACCCCTTACTCCGGGGGGAACACTGAA.

Details on this clone: The CDR3 end falls 3 residues outside the read, so it is completed with the germline J gene. The chain has TRBV30 and TRBJ1-2, with a tentative D call TRBD1 (6 bases). The length of the CDR3 is 15 residues. The germline CDR1 and CDR2 sequences are GTSNPN and SVGIG (reference sequence). This chain's CDR3 is CAWSRTGTTKNIYTF. Incomplete CDR3 DNA: TGTGCCTGGAGTAGGACCGGGACAACCAAAAACATC. Together with reference TRBV30 and TRBJ1-2, the CDR3 gives the full variable domain: SQTIHQWPATLVQPVGSPLSLECTVEGTSNPNLYWYRQAAGRGLQLLFYSVGIGQISSEVPQNLSASRPQDRQFILSSKKLLLSDSGFYLCAWSRTGTTKNIYTFGSGTRLTVV.

A word on this clone: The read ends 3 residues early relative to the CDR3; the germline J gene fills the gap. The chain recombines TRBV6-1 with TRBJ2-1; D ambiguous. The length of the CDR3 is 16 residues. With 1 base removed from V and 6 bases from J, the gap between germline ends came to 16 bases. The V gene's germline CDR1 is MNHNS and CDR2 SASEGT. CDR3 bases read: TGTGCCAGCAGTGAAGACGGTAGGGCGAGCCTCAATGAG. Residues: CASSEDGRASLNE. Given in full, the CDR3 is CASSEDGRASLNEQFF.

On this clone itself: The read ends 3 residues before the CDR3 terminus; that terminus is restored from the germline J gene. V is TRBV5-4 and J is TRBJ2-1, with a possible D match to TRBD2 (6 bases). Germline lookup yields CDR1 SGHNT and CDR2 YYREEE (reference sequence). Trimming left V 2 bases short and J 6 bases short, with 9 bases between. The CDR3 runs to 13 residues. Partial CDR3 DNA: TGTGCCAGCAGCTTACGCGGGGTCAATGAG. Its protein product is CASSLRGVNE. In full, the CDR3 is CASSLRGVNEQFF.

Concerning this clone: The read finishes 3 residues shy of the CDR3 end, and the germline J gene is used to complete it. This chain joins TRBV11-3 and TRBJ2-5, with D possibly being TRBD2 (5 bases). V was shortened by 1 base and J by 3 bases, with 12 bases between the two germline ends. The CDR3 contains 15 residues. The germline V gene encodes CDR1 SGHNT and CDR2 YENEEA. The CDR3 loop is CASSLGGSVEETQYF. The covered CDR3 bases are TGTGCCAGCAGCTTAGGAGGGTCTGTCGAAGAGACC.

As concerns this clone: Coverage ceases 3 residues before the CDR3 finishes, and the germline J gene fills in the end. The chain employs TRBV30 and TRBJ2-4; a weak D match, TRBD2 (5 bases). The CDR3 runs 13 residues. In germline, CDR1 is GTSNPN, CDR2 SVGIG (reference sequence). With 4 bases removed from V and 6 bases from J, the gap between germline ends came to 13 bases. The CDR3 region is CAWTPGSGNIQYF. The covered CDR3 bases are TGTGCCTGGACACCGGGCAGCGGAAACATT.